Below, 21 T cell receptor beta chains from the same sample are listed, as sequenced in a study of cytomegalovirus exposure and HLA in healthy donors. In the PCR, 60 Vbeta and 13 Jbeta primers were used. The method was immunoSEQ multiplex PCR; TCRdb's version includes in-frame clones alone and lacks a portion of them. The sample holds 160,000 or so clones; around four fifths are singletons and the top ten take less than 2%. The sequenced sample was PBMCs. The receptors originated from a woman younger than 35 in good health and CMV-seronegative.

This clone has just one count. In nucleotides, the CDR3 is TGCGCCAGCAGCCTCCAAGGTAGGAGGAACACTGAAGCTTTCTTT. Amino acid sequence: CASSLQGRRNTEAFF. V and J are TRBV5-1 and TRBJ1-1; D not resolved. Trimming removed 4 bases from V and 1 base from J, with 14 bases in between. The V gene's germline CDR1 is SGHRS and CDR2 YFSETQ. The CDR3 runs 15 residues.

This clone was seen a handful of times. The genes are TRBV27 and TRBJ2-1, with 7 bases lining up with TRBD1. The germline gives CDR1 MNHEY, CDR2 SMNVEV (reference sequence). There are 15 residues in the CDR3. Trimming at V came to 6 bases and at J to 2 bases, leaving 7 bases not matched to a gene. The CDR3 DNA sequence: TGTGCCAGCAGCTTGGGACAGTCGCCCTACAATGAGCAGTTCTTC. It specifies CASSLGQSPYNEQFF.

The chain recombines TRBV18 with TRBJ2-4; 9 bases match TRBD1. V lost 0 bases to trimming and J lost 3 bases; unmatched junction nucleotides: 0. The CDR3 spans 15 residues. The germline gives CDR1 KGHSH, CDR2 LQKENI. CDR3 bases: TGTGCCAGCTCACCACCGGACAGGGGCAAAAACATTCAGTACTTC. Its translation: CASSPPDRGKNIQYF.

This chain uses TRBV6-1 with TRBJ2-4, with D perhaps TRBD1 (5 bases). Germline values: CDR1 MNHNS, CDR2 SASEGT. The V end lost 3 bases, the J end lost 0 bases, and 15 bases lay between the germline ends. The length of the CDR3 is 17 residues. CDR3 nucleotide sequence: TGTGCCAGCAGTGAGCAGGGCTGGGGTCTAGCCAAAAACATTCAGTACTTC. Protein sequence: CASSEQGWGLAKNIQYF.

CDR3 amino acids: CASSLNLGGPIQETQYF. CDR3 DNA: TGTGCCAGCAGTCTTAACCTCGGGGGGCCCATCCAAGAGACCCAGTACTTC. V is TRBV11-2 and J is TRBJ2-5; D perhaps matches TRBD2 (7 bases). The CDR3 length is 17 residues. Between the trimmed V and J ends, which lost 6 bases and 1 base, there was a span of 21 bases. Germline lookup yields CDR1 SGHAT and CDR2 FQNNGV.

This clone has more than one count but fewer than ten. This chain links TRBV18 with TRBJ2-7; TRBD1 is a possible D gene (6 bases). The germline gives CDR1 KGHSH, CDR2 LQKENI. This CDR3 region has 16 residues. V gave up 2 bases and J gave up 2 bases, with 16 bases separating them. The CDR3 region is CASSPGLVTGTYEQYF. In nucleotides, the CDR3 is TGTGCCAGCTCACCAGGGCTTGTGACAGGAACCTACGAGCAGTACTTC.

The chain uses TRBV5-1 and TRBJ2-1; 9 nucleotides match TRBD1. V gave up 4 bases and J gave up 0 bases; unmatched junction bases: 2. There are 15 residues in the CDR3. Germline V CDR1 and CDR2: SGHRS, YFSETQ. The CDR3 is CASSGTGSSYNEQFF. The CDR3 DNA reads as TGCGCCAGCAGCGGGACAGGGAGCTCCTACAATGAGCAGTTCTTC.

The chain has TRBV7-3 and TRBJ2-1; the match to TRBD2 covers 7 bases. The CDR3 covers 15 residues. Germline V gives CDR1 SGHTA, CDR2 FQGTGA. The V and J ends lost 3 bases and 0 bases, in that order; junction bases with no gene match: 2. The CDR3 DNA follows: TGTGCCAGCAGCTTGGGGGGGTACTCCTACAATGAGCAGTTCTTC. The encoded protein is CASSLGGYSYNEQFF.

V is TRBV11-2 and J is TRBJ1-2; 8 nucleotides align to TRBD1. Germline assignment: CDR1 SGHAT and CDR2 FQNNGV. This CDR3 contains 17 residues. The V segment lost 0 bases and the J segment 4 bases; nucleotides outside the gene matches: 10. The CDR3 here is CASSLDPGQGRSYGYTF. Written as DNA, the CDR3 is TGTGCCAGCAGCTTAGATCCAGGACAGGGTCGGTCCTATGGCTACACCTTC.

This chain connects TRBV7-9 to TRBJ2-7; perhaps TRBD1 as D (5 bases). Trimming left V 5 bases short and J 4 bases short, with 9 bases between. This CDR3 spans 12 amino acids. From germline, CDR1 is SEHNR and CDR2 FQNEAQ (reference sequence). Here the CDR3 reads CASSDSGYEQYF. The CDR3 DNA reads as TGTGCCAGCAGCGACTCAGGGTACGAGCAGTACTTC.

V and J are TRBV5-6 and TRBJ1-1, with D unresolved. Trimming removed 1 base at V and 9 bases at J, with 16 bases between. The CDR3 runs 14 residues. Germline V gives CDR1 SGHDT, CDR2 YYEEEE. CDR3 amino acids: CASSLISDEAKAFF. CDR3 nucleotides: TGTGCCAGCAGCTTGATTTCGGATGAGGCGAAAGCTTTCTTT.

CDR3 in DNA: TGCGCCAGCAGCTACAGATCAGGGGGCGTCACTGAAGCTTTCTTT. Translating it yields CASSYRSGGVTEAFF. This chain links TRBV4-1 with TRBJ1-1, with 8 bases fitting TRBD1. Unmatched junction bases numbered 9, after V lost 5 bases and J lost 4 bases. Germline V lookup: CDR1 MGHRA, CDR2 YSYEKL. The length of the CDR3 is 15 residues.

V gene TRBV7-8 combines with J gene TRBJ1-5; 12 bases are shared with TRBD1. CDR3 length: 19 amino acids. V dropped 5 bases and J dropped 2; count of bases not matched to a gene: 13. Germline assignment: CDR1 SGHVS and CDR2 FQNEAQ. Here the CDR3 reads CASSRRRGGQGAGNQPQHF. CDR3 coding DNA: TGTGCCAGCAGCCGAAGGAGGGGGGGACAGGGGGCAGGCAATCAGCCCCAGCATTTT.

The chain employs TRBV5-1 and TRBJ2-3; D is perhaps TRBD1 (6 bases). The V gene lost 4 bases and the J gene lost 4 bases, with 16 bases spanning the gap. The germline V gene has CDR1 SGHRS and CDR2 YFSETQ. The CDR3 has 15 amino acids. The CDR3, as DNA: TGCGCCAGCAGCCCCCTACAGGGTAAGGCAGATACGCAGTATTTT. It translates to CASSPLQGKADTQYF.

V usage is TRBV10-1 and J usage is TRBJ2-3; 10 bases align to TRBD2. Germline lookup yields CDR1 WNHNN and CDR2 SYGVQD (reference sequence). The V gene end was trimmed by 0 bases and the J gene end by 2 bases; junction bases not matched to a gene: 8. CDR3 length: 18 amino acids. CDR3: CASSESPASGGITDTQYF. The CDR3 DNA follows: TGCGCCAGCAGTGAGTCTCCGGCTAGCGGGGGTATCACAGATACGCAGTATTTT.

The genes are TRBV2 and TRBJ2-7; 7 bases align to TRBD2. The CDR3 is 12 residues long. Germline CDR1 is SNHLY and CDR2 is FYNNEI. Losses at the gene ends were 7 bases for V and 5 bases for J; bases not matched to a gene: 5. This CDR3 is CASTRGGDEQYF. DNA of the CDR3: TGTGCCAGCACACGGGGAGGGGACGAGCAGTACTTC.

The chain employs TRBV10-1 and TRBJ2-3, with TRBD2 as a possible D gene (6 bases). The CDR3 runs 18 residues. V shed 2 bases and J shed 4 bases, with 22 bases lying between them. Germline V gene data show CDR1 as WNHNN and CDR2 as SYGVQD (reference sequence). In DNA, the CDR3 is TGCGCCAGCAGTGAGGCGTGGGGGACTCAAAAGGGGCCAGATACGCAGTATTTT. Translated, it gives CASSEAWGTQKGPDTQYF.

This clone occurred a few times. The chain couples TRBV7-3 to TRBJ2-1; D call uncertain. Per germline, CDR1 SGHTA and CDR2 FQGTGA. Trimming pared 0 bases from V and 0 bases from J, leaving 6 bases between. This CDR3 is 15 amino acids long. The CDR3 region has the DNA TGTGCCAGCAGCTTAACCCCTAGCTCCTACAATGAGCAGTTCTTC. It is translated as CASSLTPSSYNEQFF. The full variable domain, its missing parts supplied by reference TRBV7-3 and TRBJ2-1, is GAGVSQTPSNKVTEKGKYVELRCDPISGHTALYWYRQSLGQGPEFLIYFQGTGAADDSGLPNDRFFAVRPEGSVSTLKIQRTERGDSAVYLCASSLTPSSYNEQFFGPGTRLTVL.

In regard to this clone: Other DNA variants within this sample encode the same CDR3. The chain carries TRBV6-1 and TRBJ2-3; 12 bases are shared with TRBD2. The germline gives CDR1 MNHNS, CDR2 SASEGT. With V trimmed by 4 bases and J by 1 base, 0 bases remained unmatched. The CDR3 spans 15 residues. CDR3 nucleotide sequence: TGTGCCAGCAGTGGACTAGCGGGGGGCACAGATACGCAGTATTTT. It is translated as CASSGLAGGTDTQYF.

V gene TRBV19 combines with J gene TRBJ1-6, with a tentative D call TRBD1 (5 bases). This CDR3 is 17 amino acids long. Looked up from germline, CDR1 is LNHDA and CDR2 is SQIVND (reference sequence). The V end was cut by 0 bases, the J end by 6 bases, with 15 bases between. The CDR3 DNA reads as TGTGCCAGTAGTATAGACCCCGGCGCAGGGCCTAATTCACCCCTCCACTTT. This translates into CASSIDPGAGPNSPLHF. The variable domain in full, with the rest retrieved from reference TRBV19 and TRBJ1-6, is DGGITQSPKYLFRKEGQNVTLSCEQNLNHDAMYWYRQDPGQGLRLIYYSQIVNDFQKGDIAEGYSVSREKKESFPLTVTSAQKNPTAFYLCASSIDPGAGPNSPLHFGNGTRLTVT.

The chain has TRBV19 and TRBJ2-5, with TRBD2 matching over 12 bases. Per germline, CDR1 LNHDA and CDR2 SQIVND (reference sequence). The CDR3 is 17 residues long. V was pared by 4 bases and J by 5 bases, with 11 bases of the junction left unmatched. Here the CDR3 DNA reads TGTGCCAGTAGTAGGAATCACGCCGGGACTAGCGGGGAGACCCAGTACTTC. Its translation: CASSRNHAGTSGETQYF.